The T cell receptor (beta chain) under discussion was sequenced for a study of beta chain features in type 1 diabetes. The study, taken as a whole, reports: In all four CD4+ subsets, TCRB CDR3 length was significantly, moderately reduced in type 1 diabetes.

Via CD45RO/CCR7/CD25/CD127/CD95/CD27, cells of the CD4+ naive, central memory, regulatory and stem cell-like memory subsets were sorted. On this clone itself: Its antigen is still unknown. The same CDR3 also results from other DNA sequences found in this sample.

Every isolated RNA sample was fully reverse transcribed, so sequencing captured expressed TCRB transcripts. The assay was immunoSEQ multiplex PCR, and TCRdb's table has in-frame clones only and misses some. This table has fewer than 350,000 clones, 14% to 15% appearing once. Trimming removed 5 bases from V and 1 base from J; junction bases left unmatched: 1. The length of the CDR3 is 13 residues. The V gene's germline CDR1 is LGHNA and CDR2 YSLEER. V and J are TRBV4-3 and TRBJ1-1, with TRBD1 matching over 7 bases. This TCR was recovered from a man in his late teens or twenties with type 1 diabetes. The sequenced sample consisted of naive CD4+ T cells from blood. The CDR3 sequence is CASSWTGNTEAFF. For the CDR3, the DNA is TGCGCCAGCAGCTGGACAGGGAACACTGAAGCTTTCTTT.